This TCR beta chain was sequenced for a study of regulatory T cells in long-lasting Graves disease. The CDR3 runs 14 residues. Germline values: CDR1 GTSNPN, CDR2 SVGIG (reference sequence). Trimming took 0 bases from V and 8 from J, leaving 16 bases between them. This sample's time point: persistent/refractory GD, antithyroid drugs over 5 years with positive TRAb. Extracted RNA from PBMCs served as the source of the TCR library. Building of the TCR beta libraries involved iRepertoire HTBI primers and Arm-PCR of CDR3 regions. TCRdb reprocessed the multiplex PCR reads via MiXCR and lists one record per CDR3 protein. The table lists about 420,000 distinct CDR3 sequences, around 24% of them singletons.

This clonotype originated in a female donor with Graves disease. The chain links TRBV30 to TRBJ1-2; D call uncertain. The specimen comprised peripheral blood mononuclear cells (PBMCs), sampled when the disease was refractory, from a patient treated with antithyroid drugs. CDR3 sequence (DNA): TGTGCCTGGAGTGTACCGGAAAGGGCAGAAGGCTACACCTTC. This sequence encodes CAWSVPERAEGYTF.